A single sample is the source of the 13 T cell receptor beta chains below, sequenced in a study of cytomegalovirus exposure and HLA in healthy donors. Libraries were prepared by immunoSEQ multiplex PCR; TCRdb keeps only in-frame clonotypes and omits some of them. The repertoire consists of 100,000 or so clones, with roughly 87% occurring once and the leading ten covering 6.3%. The specimen was PBMCs. The receptors come from a man younger than 35 in good health and CMV-seropositive.

The chain is built from TRBV14 and TRBJ2-3, with 7 bases aligning to TRBD2. The junction had 9 bases not matched to a gene; V was cut back by 4 bases and J by 2 bases. In germline, CDR1 is SGHDN, CDR2 FVKESK. This CDR3 is built from 16 residues. Written as DNA, the CDR3 is TGTGCCAGCAGCCTTCCCGGGACTACCTTCACAGATACGCAGTATTTT. It encodes CASSLPGTTFTDTQYF.

The V and J genes are TRBV6-5 and TRBJ1-5; D might be TRBD1 (5 bases). V was trimmed by 4 bases and J by 7 bases, leaving 11 bases between them. CDR3 length equals 13 residues. Germline lookup yields CDR1 MNHEY and CDR2 SVGAGI. CDR3 sequence (DNA): TGTGCCAGCAGTTCAGGGTCCCGACAGCCCCAGCATTTT. Protein product: CASSSGSRQPQHF.

The rearrangement joins TRBV6-5 to TRBJ1-1; 8 nucleotides line up with TRBD1. Germline V gene lookup returns CDR1 MNHEY and CDR2 SVGAGI. The ends lost 8 bases at V and 0 bases at J; junction bases unmatched: 5. CDR3 length equals 14 residues. CDR3 sequence: CASWTGILNTEAFF. In nucleotides, the CDR3 is TGTGCCAGCTGGACAGGGATTTTGAACACTGAAGCTTTCTTT.

This chain connects TRBV21-1 to TRBJ1-1; whether TRBD1, the table's D call, matches the DNA was not checked. TRBV21-1 represents a pseudogene. This CDR3 has 15 residues. The CDR3 reads CASSKVSQPNTEAFF. In DNA form, the CDR3 reads TGTGCCAGCAGCAAGGTTTCACAGCCGAACACTGAAGCTTTCTTT.

This clone has a single count. The chain couples TRBV19 to TRBJ2-1; TRBD2 aligns across 10 bases. Germline V gene lookup returns CDR1 LNHDA and CDR2 SQIVND (reference sequence). This CDR3 spans 15 amino acids. Trimming cost V 4 bases and J 8 bases; bases outside gene matches: 8. CDR3 nucleotide sequence: TGTGCCAGTAGTAAAACTAGCGGGAACCGGGATGAGCAGTTCTTC. Residues: CASSKTSGNRDEQFF.

V is TRBV10-3 and J is TRBJ2-3, with D unresolved. Germline V CDR1 and CDR2: ENHRY, SYGVKD. V was shortened by 4 bases and J by 5 bases, with 4 bases between the two germline ends. There are 11 residues in the CDR3. The CDR3 spells CAISGRDTQYF. The CDR3 DNA follows: TGTGCCATCAGTGGGAGAGATACGCAGTATTTT.

The J gene is TRBJ1-6, the V gene TRBV7-9; possibly TRBD1 for D (5 bases). The CDR3 covers 14 residues. Germline V gives CDR1 SEHNR, CDR2 FQNEAQ (reference sequence). The V end lost 6 bases, the J end lost 9 bases, and 15 bases lay between the germline ends. CDR3 bases: TGTGCCAGCAGAAACCAGGGCGAGGTTTCACCCCTCCACTTT. It is translated as CASRNQGEVSPLHF.

This rearrangement joins TRBV21-1 to TRBJ1-4. TRBV21-1 is classified as a pseudogene. The CDR3 has 14 amino acids. The CDR3, as DNA: TGTGCCAGCAGCAAAGAGGGGAGGTCGGGAAAACTGTTTTTT. This encodes CASSKEGRSGKLFF.

The gene calls are TRBV7-2 and TRBJ2-7, with D perhaps matching TRBD2 (6 bases). V gave up 5 bases and J gave up 0 bases, with 14 bases separating them. In germline, CDR1 is SGHTA, CDR2 FQGNSA. This CDR3 spans 15 amino acids. The DNA of the CDR3 is TGTGCCAGCAGCCGAAATGCGGGGCCCTCCTACGAGCAGTACTTC. The encoded protein is CASSRNAGPSYEQYF.

V usage is TRBV5-5 and J usage is TRBJ1-1; no definite D call. In germline, CDR1 is SGHKS, CDR2 YYEKEE (reference sequence). V dropped 4 bases and J dropped 0 bases, with 10 bases sitting between them. This CDR3 has 14 residues. CDR3 loop: CASSDKHVNTEAFF. In nucleotides, the CDR3 is TGTGCCAGCAGCGATAAACACGTGAACACTGAAGCTTTCTTT.

The chain recombines TRBV6-1 with TRBJ2-7; 12 bases fit TRBD1. The CDR3 is made up of 14 amino acids. Germline loops: CDR1 MNHNS, CDR2 SASEGT. V gave up 8 bases and J gave up 2 bases; unmatched junction bases: 4. The CDR3 DNA reads as TGTGCCAGCGGGGACAGGGGGCTTACCTACGAGCAGTACTTC. The encoded protein is CASGDRGLTYEQYF.

The rearrangement links TRBV19 to TRBJ1-5, with D possibly TRBD1 on 5 matching bases. Between the trimmed V and J ends, which lost 2 bases and 4 bases, there was a span of 9 bases. There are 14 residues in the CDR3. The V gene's germline CDR1 is LNHDA and CDR2 SQIVND (reference sequence). CDR3 coding DNA: TGTGCCAGTAGTATACAGGGTGAGAATCAGCCCCAGCATTTT. This codes for CASSIQGENQPQHF. The whole variable domain, remainder taken from reference TRBV19 and TRBJ1-5, is DGGITQSPKYLFRKEGQNVTLSCEQNLNHDAMYWYRQDPGQGLRLIYYSQIVNDFQKGDIAEGYSVSREKKESFPLTVTSAQKNPTAFYLCASSIQGENQPQHFGDGTRLSIL.

This sequence joins TRBV9 and TRBJ2-3; D might be TRBD1 (6 bases). Trimming took 0 bases from V and 2 from J, leaving 7 bases between them. Germline lookup yields CDR1 SGDLS and CDR2 YYNGEE. CDR3 length: 14 amino acids. DNA of the CDR3: TGTGCCAGCAGCGTAGACAGGGTCACAGATACGCAGTATTTT. This codes for CASSVDRVTDTQYF.